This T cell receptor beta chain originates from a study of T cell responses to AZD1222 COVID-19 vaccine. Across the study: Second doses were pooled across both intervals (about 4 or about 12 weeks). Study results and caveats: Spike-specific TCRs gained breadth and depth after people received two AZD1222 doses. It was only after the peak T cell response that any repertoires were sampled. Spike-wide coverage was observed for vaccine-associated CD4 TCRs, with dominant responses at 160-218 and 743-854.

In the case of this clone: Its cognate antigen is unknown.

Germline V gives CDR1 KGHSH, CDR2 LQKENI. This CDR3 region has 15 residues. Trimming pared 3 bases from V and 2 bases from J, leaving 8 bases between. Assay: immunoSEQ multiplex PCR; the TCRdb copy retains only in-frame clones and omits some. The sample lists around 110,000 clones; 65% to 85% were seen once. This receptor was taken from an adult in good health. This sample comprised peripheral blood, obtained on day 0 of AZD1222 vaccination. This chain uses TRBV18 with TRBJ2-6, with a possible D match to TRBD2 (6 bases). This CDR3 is CASSPGGTGANVLTF. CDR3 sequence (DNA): TGTGCCAGCTCACCGGGGGGTACTGGGGCCAACGTCCTGACTTTC.